A selection of T cell receptor beta chains follows, all from one sample in a study of regulatory T cells in long-lasting Graves disease. TCRdb called the multiplex PCR reads again in MiXCR, with one record for every CDR3 protein. Among more than 300,000 distinct CDR3 sequences listed, less than 20% were seen once. The material sequenced was peripheral blood mononuclear cells (PBMCs), taken at new diagnosis, from a patient treated with antithyroid drugs. Every receptor here comes from a female donor with Graves disease. CDR3s include the opening cysteine and the closing phenylalanine or tryptophan. A D gene is named only where the DNA matches it firmly. Size is stated for part of the rows, as once, few or many counts, or as a class when the clone is expanded.

CDR3 protein	CDR3 DNA	V gene	J gene	D gene	clone size
CASRSLATNEKLFF	TGTGCCAGCAGGTCACTCGCAACTAATGAAAAACTGTTTTTT	TRBV6-1	TRBJ1-4	.	many
CASSLYGDTQYF	TGTGCCAGCAGTTTATACGGGGATACGCAGTATTTT	TRBV27	TRBJ2-3	.	many
CASSRTGSWNTEAFF	TGTGCCAGCAGCCGGACAGGTTCCTGGAACACTGAAGCTTTCTTT	TRBV12-3/TRBV12-4	TRBJ1-1	TRBD1	.
CASSHRDSVYNEQFF	TGTGCCAGCAGTCACCGGGACTCCGTTTACAATGAGCAGTTCTTC	TRBV28	TRBJ2-1	.	many
CASSSRDRVQETQYF	TGTGCCAGCAGTTCTCGGGACAGGGTGCAAGAGACCCAGTACTTC	TRBV12-3/TRBV12-4	TRBJ2-5	TRBD1	once
CASSPTGSSGNQPQHF	TGTGCCAGCTCACCAACGGGTTCCTCGGGCAATCAGCCCCAGCATTTT	TRBV7-2	TRBJ1-5	.	.
CASSLRSGKGYEQYF	TGTGCCAGCAGCTTGCGTAGCGGGAAGGGCTACGAGCAGTACTTC	TRBV13	TRBJ2-7	TRBD2	many
CASSSSNTQGLLFF	TGTGCCAGCTCCAGCTCTAATACTCAAGGGCTACTGTTTTTT	TRBV28	TRBJ1-4	.	many
CASTIDRRLTYNEQFF	TGTGCCAGCACCATAGACAGGAGACTTACCTACAATGAGCAGTTCTTC	TRBV28	TRBJ2-1	.	few
CSVVWPGGLGKAGANVLTF	TGCAGCGTTGTTTGGCCGGGGGGACTTGGGAAGGCTGGGGCCAACGTCCTGACTTTC	TRBV29-1	TRBJ2-6	TRBD2	few
CASGGTSGRSYEQYF	TGTGCCTCTGGGGGGACTAGCGGGAGGTCCTACGAGCAGTACTTC	TRBV10-3	TRBJ2-7	TRBD2	.